Following are 11 T cell receptor beta chains from one sample sequenced in a study of blood T cell repertoires in COVID-19. Using immunoSEQ multiplex PCR, the repertoire was profiled, and TCRdb retains in-frame clones only, with some absent. Of about 240,000 clones in the sample, around 85% are singletons; the top ten hold 3.3%. The sequenced material came from PBMCs or T cells enriched from blood (not recorded which). Receptors originate from a woman aged 40 to 49 with acute COVID-19.

The chain has TRBV5-1 and TRBJ2-7; 7 bases align to TRBD1. Trimming cost V 0 bases and J 4 bases; bases outside gene matches: 13. Germline CDR1 reads SGHRS; CDR2 reads YFSETQ. CDR3 length: 17 amino acids. CDR3 in DNA: TGCGCCAGCAGCTTGGAGTCCCCGAGACAGGGTGGTTACGAGCAGTACTTC. It codes for CASSLESPRQGGYEQYF.

The genes are TRBV5-1 and TRBJ2-2; the match to TRBD2 covers 8 bases. This CDR3 region has 15 residues. CDR1 SGHRS and CDR2 YFSETQ come from the germline V gene. With V trimmed by 5 bases and J by 3 bases, 6 bases remained unmatched. The CDR3 loop reads CASRAALADTGELFF. For the CDR3, the DNA is TGCGCCAGCAGGGCAGCACTAGCGGACACCGGGGAGCTGTTTTTT.

The sample holds one count of this clone. This rearrangement joins TRBV7-9 to TRBJ2-3, with a tentative D call TRBD2 (5 bases). CDR3 length equals 15 residues. V was pared by 5 bases and J by 6 bases, with 18 bases between. Germline-derived CDR1 and CDR2 are SEHNR and FQNEAQ (reference sequence). The CDR3 spells CASSQGLSTWDTQYF. DNA for the CDR3: TGTGCCAGCAGCCAAGGACTTTCGACATGGGATACGCAGTATTTT. Full variable domain (rest looked up from reference TRBV7-9 and TRBJ2-3): DTGVSQNPRHKITKRGQNVTFRCDPISEHNRLYWYRQTLGQGPEFLTYFQNEAQLEKSRLLSDRFSAERPKGSFSTLEIQRTEQGDSAMYLCASSQGLSTWDTQYFGPGTRLTVL.

This clone was observed a handful of times. J is TRBJ2-1 and V is TRBV15; a possible D gene is TRBD2 (5 bases). Trimming shortened V by 0 bases and J by 8 bases, and 5 bases separated the two germline ends. Per the germline V gene, CDR1 is LNHNV and CDR2 is YYDKDF (reference sequence). The CDR3 is 12 amino acids. The CDR3: CATSRERDEQFF. Here the CDR3 DNA reads TGTGCCACCAGCAGAGAGAGGGATGAGCAGTTCTTC.

The gene calls are TRBV20-1 and TRBJ2-3, with TRBD2 matching 10 bases. Germline V gene lookup returns CDR1 DFQATT and CDR2 SNEGSKA (reference sequence). The CDR3 runs 13 residues. J gave up 4 bases and V 3 bases, and 1 base lay outside the gene matches. The CDR3 reads CSASGLAADTQYF. CDR3 DNA: TGCAGTGCTAGTGGACTAGCGGCAGATACGCAGTATTTT.

This clone occurred once. This chain uses TRBV19 with TRBJ1-2; D perhaps matches TRBD1 (6 bases). CDR3 size: 13 residues. V gave up 0 bases and J gave up 4 bases, with 6 bases separating them. Germline V gene lookup returns CDR1 LNHDA and CDR2 SQIVND (reference sequence). In nucleotides, the CDR3 is TGTGCCAGTAGTATAGACAGGGGCTATGGCTACACCTTC. Its protein product is CASSIDRGYGYTF.

The chain is built from TRBV4-1 and TRBJ2-7, with 7 positions matching TRBD2. Germline trimming cut 6 bases from V and 12 bases from J; bases unmatched to any gene: 8. Germline CDR1 MGHRA, CDR2 YSYEKL. The CDR3 extends over 11 amino acids. This chain's CDR3 is CASREAGTTYF. The CDR3 DNA reads as TGCGCCAGCAGGGAGGCCGGGACTACGTACTTC.

This clone is a singleton in its sample. The V and J genes are TRBV10-1 and TRBJ2-5, with 11 bases fitting TRBD2. The junction had 4 bases not matched to a gene; V was cut back by 6 bases and J by 7 bases. Germline V gene data show CDR1 as WNHNN and CDR2 as SYGVQD (reference sequence). The CDR3 is made up of 13 amino acids. This CDR3 reads CASSTGLAGTQYF. For the CDR3, the DNA is TGCGCCAGCAGCACCGGACTAGCGGGGACCCAGTACTTC.

V gene TRBV6-5 combines with J gene TRBJ2-2; D may be TRBD1 (6 bases). The CDR3 runs to 14 residues. Trimming pared 3 bases from V and 6 bases from J, leaving 11 bases between. In germline, CDR1 is MNHEY, CDR2 SVGAGI. The DNA for the CDR3 is TGTGCCAGCAGTTATAACAGGGTCGCCGGGGAGCTGTTTTTT. This gives the protein CASSYNRVAGELFF.

V gene TRBV5-1 combines with J gene TRBJ1-4, with a possible D match to TRBD1 (6 bases). V lost 4 bases and J 6 bases, leaving 13 bases between the germline ends. This CDR3 comprises 14 residues. Germline CDR1 is SGHRS and CDR2 is YFSETQ. CDR3 sequence reads: CASSLNHRDEKLFF. The CDR3 DNA sequence: TGCGCCAGCAGCCTTAACCACAGGGATGAAAAACTGTTTTTT.

V and J are TRBV9 and TRBJ2-7; possible D gene TRBD1, 5 bases. There are 12 residues in the CDR3. Trimming removed 4 bases at V and 7 bases at J, with 12 bases between. Germline lookup yields CDR1 SGDLS and CDR2 YYNGEE. In nucleotides, the CDR3 is TGTGCCAGCAGCCCATCCGACAGAGAGCAGTACTTC. Its protein product is CASSPSDREQYF.